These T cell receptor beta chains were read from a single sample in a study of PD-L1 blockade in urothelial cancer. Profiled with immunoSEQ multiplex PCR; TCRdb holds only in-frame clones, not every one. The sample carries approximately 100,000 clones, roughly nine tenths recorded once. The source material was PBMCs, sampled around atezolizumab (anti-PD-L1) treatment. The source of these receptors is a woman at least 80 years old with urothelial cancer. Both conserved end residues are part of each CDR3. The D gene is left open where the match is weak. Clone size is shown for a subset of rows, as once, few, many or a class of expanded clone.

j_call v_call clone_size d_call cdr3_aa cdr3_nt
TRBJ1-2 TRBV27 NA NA CASSARLNTNYGYTF TGTGCCAGCAGTGCCCGGTTGAATACTAACTATGGCTACACCTTC
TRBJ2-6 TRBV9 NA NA CASSPRQDFSGANVLTF TGTGCCAGCAGCCCCCGACAGGACTTCTCTGGGGCCAACGTCCTGACTTTC
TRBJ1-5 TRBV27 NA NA CASRTQGYSNQPQHF TGTGCCAGCAGGACACAGGGATATAGCAATCAGCCCCAGCATTTT
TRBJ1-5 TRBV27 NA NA CASSWGPNQPQHF TGTGCCAGCAGTTGGGGGCCGAATCAGCCCCAGCATTTT
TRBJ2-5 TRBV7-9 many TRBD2 CASSSRGLQETQYF TGTGCCAGCAGCTCGAGGGGACTACAAGAGACCCAGTACTTC
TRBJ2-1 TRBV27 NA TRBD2 CASRPRGASGSLWNEQFF TGTGCCAGCAGACCCCGGGGGGCTAGCGGGAGCCTTTGGAATGAGCAGTTCTTC
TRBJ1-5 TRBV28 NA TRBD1 CACGTESNQPQHF TGTGCCTGCGGGACAGAAAGCAATCAGCCCCAGCATTTT
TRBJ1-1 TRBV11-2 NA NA CASSLAWPGAEAFF TGTGCCAGCAGCTTAGCTTGGCCAGGGGCTGAAGCTTTCTTT
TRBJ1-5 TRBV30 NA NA CAWSAQGNQPQHF TGTGCCTGGAGTGCCCAGGGAAATCAGCCCCAGCATTTT
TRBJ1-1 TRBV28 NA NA CASSLPGVRTEAFF TGTGCCAGCAGTTTACCAGGGGTTCGGACTGAAGCTTTCTTT
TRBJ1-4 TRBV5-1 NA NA CASSLAAGVNEKLFF TGCGCCAGCAGCTTGGCGGCAGGGGTTAATGAAAAACTGTTTTTT
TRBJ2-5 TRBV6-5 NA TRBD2 CASSSWASGSEETQYF TGTGCCAGCAGTTCTTGGGCTAGCGGGAGTGAAGAGACCCAGTACTTC
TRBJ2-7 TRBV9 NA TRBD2 CASSVGLAEFSSYEQYF TGTGCCAGCAGCGTGGGACTAGCGGAGTTCAGCTCCTACGAGCAGTACTTC
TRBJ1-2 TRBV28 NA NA CASSLTGRTNYGYTF TGTGCCAGCAGTTTAACAGGGCGGACTAACTATGGCTACACCTTC
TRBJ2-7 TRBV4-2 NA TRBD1 CASSQAGTGGIYEQYF TGTGCCAGCAGCCAAGCGGGGACAGGGGGTATTTACGAGCAGTACTTC
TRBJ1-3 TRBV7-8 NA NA CASSLEPGAGNTIYF TGTGCCAGCAGCTTAGAGCCAGGGGCTGGAAACACCATATATTTT